This passage covers 29 T cell receptor beta chains from one sample sequenced in a study of blood T cell repertoires in COVID-19. The method was immunoSEQ multiplex PCR; TCRdb's version includes in-frame clones alone and lacks a portion of them. The sample records over 70,000 clones, 82% being singletons. Sequenced input: peripheral blood. These receptors all stem from a man between 60 and 75 years old with acute or convalescent COVID-19.

CDR3 nucleotide sequence: TGTGCCAGCAGCTTGGACGGGGTAGGGGAGCTGTTTTTT. This translates into CASSLDGVGELFF. The gene calls are TRBV7-3 and TRBJ2-2; tentatively, D is TRBD2 (5 bases). This CDR3 region has 13 residues. V lost 3 bases and J 8 bases, leaving 10 bases between the germline ends. Germline values: CDR1 SGHTA, CDR2 FQGTGA. The whole variable domain, remainder taken from reference TRBV7-3 and TRBJ2-2, is GAGVSQTPSNKVTEKGKYVELRCDPISGHTALYWYRQSLGQGPEFLIYFQGTGAADDSGLPNDRFFAVRPEGSVSTLKIQRTERGDSAVYLCASSLDGVGELFFGEGSRLTVL.

This rearrangement joins TRBV7-2 to TRBJ2-7, with 8 bases that match TRBD2. Germline V gives CDR1 SGHTA, CDR2 FQGNSA. This CDR3 has 14 residues. V lost 2 bases and J lost 4; bases outside the gene matches: 4. CDR3 residues: CASSLSAGEYEQYF. CDR3 nucleotides: TGTGCCAGCAGCTTATCAGCGGGGGAGTACGAGCAGTACTTC.

This clone has only a few counts. The V and J genes are TRBV19 and TRBJ1-6; D is uncertain. The CDR3 contains 16 residues. Trimming took 4 bases from V and 0 from J, leaving 10 bases between them. Germline V gene sequence: CDR1 LNHDA, CDR2 SQIVND (reference sequence). CDR3 sequence: CASSNTGSSYNSPLHF. CDR3 nucleotides: TGTGCCAGTAGTAATACCGGGAGCTCCTATAATTCACCCCTCCACTTT.

The rearrangement uses TRBV6-5 and TRBJ1-2; 7 positions agree with TRBD1. This CDR3 is 13 amino acids long. Germline CDR1 and CDR2: MNHEY and SVGAGI. V lost 7 bases to trimming and J lost 7 bases; unmatched junction nucleotides: 9. In DNA form, the CDR3 reads TGTGCCAGCACCGGACAGGCGGAGGTTGGCTACACCTTC. As protein: CASTGQAEVGYTF.

This clone came up once. V gene TRBV5-1 combines with J gene TRBJ2-3, with D possibly matching TRBD2 (6 bases). V dropped 7 bases and J dropped 2 bases, with 17 bases sitting between them. This CDR3 region has 15 residues. Germline V gene sequence: CDR1 SGHRS, CDR2 YFSETQ. The CDR3: CASSAGWGDTDTQYF. The DNA of the CDR3 is TGCGCCAGCTCCGCGGGCTGGGGGGACACAGATACGCAGTATTTT.

The chain has TRBV21-1 and TRBJ1-2. TRBV21-1 is recorded as a pseudogene. The CDR3 contains 16 residues. The CDR3 spells CASSPPVPFRIYGYTF. Written as DNA, the CDR3 is TGTGCCAGCAGCCCCCCGGTTCCTTTCCGAATTTATGGCTACACCTTC.

This rearrangement joins TRBV5-1 to TRBJ1-1, with TRBD1 identical over 8 bases. Unmatched junction bases numbered 3, after V lost 2 bases and J lost 3 bases. Looked up from germline, CDR1 is SGHRS and CDR2 is YFSETQ. The CDR3 has 14 residues. CDR3 sequence reads: CASSFQGADTEAFF. Written as DNA, the CDR3 is TGCGCCAGCAGCTTCCAGGGGGCAGACACTGAAGCTTTCTTT.

This clone turned up a few times. CDR3 residues: CASSLWGAEQYF. In DNA, the CDR3 is TGTGCCAGCAGTTTATGGGGAGCCGAGCAGTACTTC. J is TRBJ2-7 and V is TRBV12-3 or TRBV12-4; D might be TRBD2 (5 bases). Trimming took off 2 bases at V and 6 bases at J, with 8 bases between the two ends. There are 12 residues in the CDR3.

The V and J genes are TRBV11-2 and TRBJ2-7, with 10 bases lining up with TRBD2. Trimming cost V 8 bases and J 5 bases; bases outside gene matches: 3. Germline-derived CDR1 and CDR2 are SGHAT and FQNNGV. CDR3 length: 12 residues. The DNA for the CDR3 is TGTGCCAGCGGAACTAGCGGGAACGAGCAGTACTTC. Translated: CASGTSGNEQYF.

This sequence joins TRBV9 and TRBJ1-2, with D maybe TRBD1 (5 bases). The ends were cut back, 0 bases at V and 7 bases at J, with 10 bases in the middle. CDR1 and CDR2 from the germline V gene are SGDLS and YYNGEE. The CDR3 covers 13 residues. DNA of the CDR3: TGTGCCAGCAGCGTAGGGAGGGGCTTTGGCTACACCTTC. As protein: CASSVGRGFGYTF.

The rearrangement links TRBV2 to TRBJ1-2, with TRBD1 matching 7 bases. Germline lookup yields CDR1 SNHLY and CDR2 FYNNEI. V was clipped by 7 bases and J by 3 bases; unmatched bases: 5. This CDR3 has 13 amino acids. The CDR3, as DNA: TGTGCCAGCAACGAGGGGACAGACTATGGCTACACCTTC. Its translation is CASNEGTDYGYTF.

J is TRBJ2-3 and V is TRBV20-1, with a weak D call TRBD2 (7 bases). The CDR3 totals 14 residues. Germline CDR1 DFQATT, CDR2 SNEGSKA (reference sequence). Trimming removed 3 bases at V and 5 bases at J, with 15 bases between. In nucleotides, the CDR3 is TGCAGTGCTAGTGGGGGGGGGCGCGGAGATACGCAGTATTTT. Encoded protein: CSASGGGRGDTQYF.

J is TRBJ2-3 and V is TRBV10-1; tentative D call: TRBD2 (7 bases). Germline V gives CDR1 WNHNN, CDR2 SYGVQD (reference sequence). Trimming shortened V by 3 bases and J by 3 bases, and 22 bases separated the two germline ends. The CDR3 loop spans 18 amino acids. As DNA, the CDR3 is TGCGCCAGCAGTGAAAACCCGAGGGGGGGGCGCAGTACAGATACGCAGTATTTT. It is translated as CASSENPRGGRSTDTQYF.

This clone was counted once. V and J are TRBV19 and TRBJ2-3; possibly TRBD2 for D (6 bases). Germline CDR1 and CDR2: LNHDA and SQIVND (reference sequence). The CDR3 runs 14 residues. Deletions cut 5 bases from V and 8 bases from J, with 17 bases between. This chain's CDR3 is CASSAGPPVGTQYF. In nucleotides, the CDR3 is TGTGCCAGTAGTGCGGGACCCCCAGTGGGTACGCAGTATTTT.

The chain joins TRBV27 to TRBJ1-1, with 11 bases lining up with TRBD1. With 6 bases clipped from V and 1 base from J, the junction kept 7 bases outside the gene matches. Germline lookup yields CDR1 MNHEY and CDR2 SMNVEV (reference sequence). The CDR3 spans 16 residues. CDR3 sequence: CASRPPGTGGNTEAFF. As DNA, the CDR3 is TGTGCCAGCAGGCCCCCCGGGACAGGGGGGAACACTGAAGCTTTCTTT.

This chain links TRBV28 with TRBJ2-6, with D perhaps matching TRBD2 (6 bases). The germline CDR1 and CDR2 sequences are MDHEN and SYDVKM. The CDR3 is 15 amino acids. The germline V and J ends were trimmed by 6 bases and 0 bases, with 9 bases remaining between them. The CDR3 region has the DNA TGTGCCAGCAGCGGGAGCAGCTCTGGGGCCAACGTCCTGACTTTC. It is translated as CASSGSSSGANVLTF.

The chain has TRBV5-5 and TRBJ1-5; possibly TRBD1 for D (5 bases). V dropped 0 bases and J dropped 6 bases, with 10 bases sitting between them. CDR3 length: 14 amino acids. The germline V gene encodes CDR1 SGHKS and CDR2 YYEKEE (reference sequence). This CDR3 reads CASSLGQGGQPQHF. The DNA for the CDR3 is TGTGCCAGCAGCTTGGGGCAGGGAGGTCAGCCCCAGCATTTT.

This chain links TRBV29-1 with TRBJ1-2; D gene uncertain. V shed 6 bases and J shed 0 bases, with 8 bases lying between them. CDR3 length: 12 residues. CDR1 and CDR2 from the germline V gene are SQVTM and ANQGSEA. CDR3: CSVARANYGYTF. In DNA, the CDR3 is TGCAGCGTCGCCCGGGCTAACTATGGCTACACCTTC. The full variable domain, its missing parts supplied by reference TRBV29-1 and TRBJ1-2, is SAVISQKPSRDICQRGTSLTIQCQVDSQVTMMFWYRQQPGQSLTLIATANQGSEATYESGFVIDKFPISRPNLTFSTLTVSNMSPEDSSIYLCSVARANYGYTFGSGTRLTVV.

The chain has TRBV7-2 and TRBJ2-4, with a possible D match to TRBD1 (7 bases). CDR1 SGHTA and CDR2 FQGNSA come from the germline V gene. The CDR3 length is 14 residues. The V end lost 4 bases, the J end lost 11 bases, and 18 bases lay between the germline ends. The CDR3 DNA reads TGTGCCAGCAGCTCCGGACAGGCAGGGGGGTTTCAGTACTTC. Protein product: CASSSGQAGGFQYF.

The chain has TRBV6-5 and TRBJ1-2; 7 bases agree with TRBD1. The ends lost 2 bases at V and 4 bases at J; junction bases unmatched: 7. The V gene's germline CDR1 is MNHEY and CDR2 SVGAGI. CDR3 length: 15 amino acids. CDR3 amino acids: CASSYGPGGTYGYTF. The CDR3 DNA is TGTGCCAGCAGTTACGGACCAGGGGGTACCTATGGCTACACCTTC.

The rearrangement uses TRBV6-5 and TRBJ2-4; 9 nucleotides match TRBD2. The CDR3 spans 15 residues. V trimming: 4 bases; J trimming: 1 base; junction bases outside the gene matches: 2. Germline V lookup: CDR1 MNHEY, CDR2 SVGAGI. The CDR3 here is CASSLAGEAKNIQYF. DNA for the CDR3: TGTGCCAGCAGTTTAGCGGGGGAGGCCAAAAACATTCAGTACTTC.

The rearrangement links TRBV24-1 to TRBJ2-2; TRBD2 aligns across 7 bases. The V gene end was trimmed by 10 bases and the J gene end by 3 bases; junction bases not matched to a gene: 10. CDR3 length: 15 residues. CDR1 and CDR2 (germline): KGHDR, SFDVKD. The CDR3 protein is CATGGGGAYTGELFF. The CDR3 DNA is TGTGCCACTGGCGGGGGTGGGGCCTACACCGGGGAGCTGTTTTTT.

This clone was found once. The V call is TRBV4-3, the J call TRBJ2-5; 9 bases match TRBD1. V was clipped by 1 base and J by 5 bases; unmatched bases: 5. This CDR3 has 15 amino acids. From germline, CDR1 is LGHNA and CDR2 YSLEER. CDR3 residues: CASSQGGQGSETQYF. DNA for the CDR3: TGCGCCAGCAGCCAAGGGGGACAGGGCTCGGAGACCCAGTACTTC.

The CDR3 sequence: CASRREGGNYGYTF. In nucleotides, the CDR3 is TGTGCCAGCAGGAGAGAGGGAGGGAACTATGGCTACACCTTC. V gene TRBV6-5 combines with J gene TRBJ1-2; no clear D. Trimming stripped 6 bases from V and 2 bases from J, with 13 bases between. Germline CDR1 is MNHEY and CDR2 is SVGAGI. CDR3 size: 14 residues.

The gene calls are TRBV5-1 and TRBJ2-3, with TRBD2 identical over 8 bases. With V trimmed by 4 bases and J by 2 bases, 3 bases remained unmatched. The CDR3 sequence is 14 residues long. CDR1 is SGHRS and CDR2 is YFSETQ in the germline V gene. CDR3 DNA sequence: TGCGCCAGCAGCGCGGGGGGATACACAGATACGCAGTATTTT. Protein: CASSAGGYTDTQYF.

The rearrangement links TRBV7-2 to TRBJ2-3; D is possibly TRBD2 (6 bases). The germline V gene encodes CDR1 SGHTA and CDR2 FQGNSA. V lost 4 bases and J 0 bases, leaving 14 bases between the germline ends. The CDR3 consists of 16 residues. The CDR3 here is CASSSGTYYSTDTQYF. CDR3 bases: TGTGCCAGCAGCTCCGGGACTTACTATAGCACAGATACGCAGTATTTT.

This sequence joins TRBV6-5 and TRBJ2-3; D might be TRBD1 (6 bases). Germline CDR1 is MNHEY and CDR2 is SVGAGI. This CDR3 is 14 amino acids long. V was clipped by 7 bases and J by 2 bases, with 13 bases between them. The CDR3 region is CASKVGQHTDTQYF. The CDR3 nucleotides read TGTGCCAGCAAGGTCGGACAGCACACAGATACGCAGTATTTT.

The chain uses TRBV6-5 and TRBJ1-4; the D is unclear. The V end was cut by 10 bases, the J end by 3 bases, with 12 bases between. This CDR3 comprises 13 residues. Germline V CDR1 and CDR2: MNHEY, SVGAGI. CDR3 sequence: CATEEGSNEKLFF. CDR3 nucleotide sequence: TGTGCCACCGAGGAGGGCTCTAATGAAAAACTGTTTTTT.

The chain combines TRBV13 with TRBJ2-7; unclear D gene. The germline V and J ends were trimmed by 3 bases and 9 bases, with 12 bases remaining between them. The germline V gene has CDR1 PRHDT and CDR2 FYEKMQ (reference sequence). CDR3 length: 12 amino acids. The CDR3 DNA reads TGTGCCAGCAGCTTCCTACGGAGAGGGCAGTACTTC. Translated, it gives CASSFLRRGQYF.